Listed here are 23 T cell receptor beta chains from one sample, sequenced in a study of shared clonotypes between healthy human individuals. Terminally differentiated effector memory CD45RA+ cells were excluded by CCR7 positive selection of CD45RO-negative cells. The repertoire was sequenced with immunoSEQ multiplex PCR; TCRdb's copy has only in-frame clones and lacks some. This repertoire shows around 1,900,000 clones, over 85% found once; its top ten account for about 1.6%. Input material: naive CD8+ T cells from PBMCs. The receptors shown here come from a man aged 18 to 30 in good health. Some clones in this sample may be carry-over from other donors' samples.

The gene calls are TRBV19 and TRBJ2-7; 7 nucleotides match TRBD1. CDR1 and CDR2 (germline): LNHDA, SQIVND (reference sequence). CDR3 length equals 16 residues. J was trimmed by 0 bases and V by 3 bases; bases with no gene match: 8. The CDR3 sequence is CASSIQTTGPSYEQYF. CDR3 bases: TGTGCCAGTAGTATCCAGACGACAGGGCCCTCCTACGAGCAGTACTTC.

V is TRBV4-1 and J is TRBJ2-7, with 7 bases lining up with TRBD2. Trimming took 4 bases from V and 3 from J; bases not matched to a gene: 21. CDR1 is MGHRA, CDR2 YSYEKL, per germline. There are 19 residues in the CDR3. For the CDR3, the DNA is TGCGCCAGCAGCCCCCGGCCGTTTGGGCGGGAGTCCCCACTCTACGAGCAGTACTTC. The encoded protein is CASSPRPFGRESPLYEQYF.

The gene calls are TRBV7-9 and TRBJ1-2, with D possibly matching TRBD1 (5 bases). V lost 5 bases and J 3 bases, leaving 25 bases between the germline ends. This CDR3 contains 18 residues. Germline values: CDR1 SEHNR, CDR2 FQNEAQ (reference sequence). CDR3: CASSTPGPFTPGDYGYTF. CDR3 DNA: TGTGCCAGCAGCACACCGGGACCATTTACCCCCGGGGACTATGGCTACACCTTC.

Comment on this clone: Other DNA variants within this sample encode the same CDR3. The chain combines TRBV29-1 with TRBJ2-7; no clear D. V dropped 7 bases and J dropped 3 bases, with 7 bases sitting between them. Germline V CDR1 and CDR2: SQVTM, ANQGSEA. The CDR3 is made up of 10 amino acids. CDR3 sequence (DNA): TGCAGCGCTTTGAGCTACGAGCAGTACTTC. It specifies CSALSYEQYF.

This clone has a single count. This chain links TRBV5-1 with TRBJ2-7, with unresolved D. The V gene's germline CDR1 is SGHRS and CDR2 YFSETQ. Trimming removed 2 bases from V and 9 bases from J, with 21 bases in between. CDR3 length: 15 residues. This chain's CDR3 is CASSFTLGIGFGQYF. The DNA for the CDR3 is TGCGCCAGCAGCTTTACGCTGGGGATAGGTTTCGGGCAGTACTTC.

V gene TRBV2 combines with J gene TRBJ2-3; 8 bases align to TRBD2. The trim removed 6 bases at V and 3 bases at J, leaving 8 bases unmatched. CDR3 length equals 15 residues. Germline lookup yields CDR1 SNHLY and CDR2 FYNNEI. The DNA for the CDR3 is TGTGCCAGCAGGTGGGCAAGCGGGAGTACAGATACGCAGTATTTT. Translated: CASRWASGSTDTQYF.

The V call is TRBV2, the J call TRBJ2-7, with 9 bases fitting TRBD2. The V segment lost 1 base and the J segment 4 bases; nucleotides outside the gene matches: 8. CDR3 length: 16 residues. Germline V gives CDR1 SNHLY, CDR2 FYNNEI. The CDR3 loop is CASSEGLAGAPYEQYF. The CDR3 DNA reads TGTGCCAGCAGTGAAGGTTTAGCGGGAGCCCCTTACGAGCAGTACTTC.

The chain carries TRBV28 and TRBJ2-7, with TRBD2 identical over 10 bases. This CDR3 contains 18 residues. Germline V gene data show CDR1 as MDHEN and CDR2 as SYDVKM. Trimming removed 6 bases from V and 0 bases from J; junction bases left unmatched: 14. CDR3 protein: CASSARLAGQWASYEQYF. DNA for the CDR3: TGTGCCAGCAGCGCCAGACTAGCGGGCCAATGGGCCTCCTACGAGCAGTACTTC.

The chain couples TRBV4-3 to TRBJ2-3, with a possible D match to TRBD1 (6 bases). This CDR3 has 17 amino acids. The germline V and J ends were trimmed by 0 bases and 5 bases, with 18 bases remaining between them. CDR1 is LGHNA and CDR2 is YSLEER in the germline V gene. The DNA for the CDR3 is TGCGCCAGCAGCCAAGACCTAGGGCAGGGGATGGTAGATACGCAGTATTTT. Residues: CASSQDLGQGMVDTQYF.

The V gene is TRBV6-5, the J gene TRBJ2-7; perhaps D is TRBD1 or TRBD2 (5 bases each). Germline-derived CDR1 and CDR2 are MNHEY and SVGAGI. This CDR3 contains 13 residues. The V end lost 5 bases, the J end lost 1 base, and 9 bases lay between the germline ends. The CDR3 DNA sequence: TGTGCCAGCAGTGAGCGGACATCCTACGAGCAGTACTTC. Encoded protein: CASSERTSYEQYF.

This chain joins TRBV25-1 and TRBJ2-7; D might be TRBD1 (5 bases). Trimming stripped 0 bases from V and 12 bases from J, with 15 bases between. The CDR3 is 13 residues long. Germline loops: CDR1 MGHDK, CDR2 SYGVNS. CDR3 protein: CASSEYLQAHPYF. CDR3 bases: TGTGCCAGCAGTGAATATCTACAGGCCCACCCGTACTTC.

The chain joins TRBV5-4 to TRBJ2-7; D might be TRBD1 (6 bases). The CDR3 loop spans 12 amino acids. Germline values: CDR1 SGHNT, CDR2 YYREEE (reference sequence). V was pared by 9 bases and J by 2 bases, with 12 bases between. The DNA for the CDR3 is TGTGCCACCTCCACAGGGACCTACGAGCAGTACTTC. Translating it yields CATSTGTYEQYF.

The rearrangement joins TRBV7-9 to TRBJ2-2; D is unclear. V was shortened by 6 bases and J by 8 bases, with 7 bases between the two germline ends. The germline CDR1 and CDR2 sequences are SEHNR and FQNEAQ (reference sequence). The CDR3 sequence is 11 residues long. The CDR3 sequence: CASRPMGELFF. DNA for the CDR3: TGTGCCAGCAGGCCTATGGGGGAGCTGTTTTTT.

The chain uses TRBV5-1 and TRBJ2-7; 9 bases align to TRBD1. There are 15 residues in the CDR3. Germline CDR1 SGHRS, CDR2 YFSETQ. The V and J ends lost 4 bases and 4 bases, in that order; junction bases with no gene match: 9. The CDR3 spells CASSIGTGPDYEQYF. For the CDR3, the DNA is TGCGCCAGCAGCATTGGGACAGGGCCTGATTACGAGCAGTACTTC.

This chain uses TRBV4-1 with TRBJ1-5; TRBD1 might be the D (5 bases). The CDR3 runs 19 residues. Trimming left V 4 bases short and J 2 bases short, with 24 bases between. Germline assignment: CDR1 MGHRA and CDR2 YSYEKL. DNA for the CDR3: TGCGCCAGCAGCCCAAGAGGACTTACGCTTGGGGACGGCAATCAGCCCCAGCATTTT. Its protein is CASSPRGLTLGDGNQPQHF.

The rearrangement uses TRBV6-6 and TRBJ1-6, with D unclear. CDR1 and CDR2 (germline): MNHNY, SVGAGI (reference sequence). The CDR3 consists of 14 residues. V dropped 6 bases and J dropped 8 bases, with 14 bases sitting between them. Written as DNA, the CDR3 is TGTGCCAGCAGGCTGGGGTTGGCGGATTCACCCCTCCACTTT. This gives the protein CASRLGLADSPLHF.

This clone was seen just once. CDR3 region: CASSLDRGLAGEQFF. The CDR3, as DNA: TGTGCCAGCAGCTTAGATCGGGGACTAGCGGGTGAGCAGTTCTTC. The chain carries TRBV11-3 and TRBJ2-1, with 12 bases aligning to TRBD2. This CDR3 spans 15 amino acids. The germline V gene encodes CDR1 SGHNT and CDR2 YENEEA. V was pared by 0 bases and J by 9 bases, with 3 bases of the junction left unmatched.

The genes are TRBV25-1 and TRBJ2-3; D gene unclear. This CDR3 spans 16 amino acids. The V gene lost 6 bases and the J gene lost 2 bases, with 18 bases spanning the gap. CDR1 and CDR2 from the germline V gene are MGHDK and SYGVNS. DNA of the CDR3: TGTGCCAGCAGGTCCCCTCCAGGTATCTCCACAGATACGCAGTATTTT. Translated: CASRSPPGISTDTQYF.

The V gene is TRBV11-2, the J gene TRBJ2-3; D unclear. Trimming removed 5 bases at V and 6 bases at J, with 12 bases between. This CDR3 is 13 amino acids long. Germline CDR1 is SGHAT and CDR2 is FQNNGV. Written as DNA, the CDR3 is TGTGCCAGCAGCCCCATCTCCGCCGATACGCAGTATTTT. This sequence encodes CASSPISADTQYF.

V is TRBV29-1 and J is TRBJ1-4; 8 positions match TRBD1. The CDR3 runs to 14 residues. The V and J ends lost 3 bases and 0 bases, in that order; junction bases with no gene match: 0. Germline lookup yields CDR1 SQVTM and CDR2 ANQGSEA. The CDR3 DNA follows: TGCAGCGTTGAGGGACAGGCAACTAATGAAAAACTGTTTTTT. This translates into CSVEGQATNEKLFF.

About this clone: This same CDR3 is encoded by further DNA sequences in the sample. The rearrangement links TRBV27 to TRBJ2-1, with D unclear. V was clipped by 6 bases and J by 5 bases, with 5 bases between them. The CDR3 consists of 11 residues. Germline values: CDR1 MNHEY, CDR2 SMNVEV (reference sequence). The DNA for the CDR3 is TGTGCCAGCAGCCGAGACAATGAGCAGTTCTTC. Translating gives CASSRDNEQFF.

The chain joins TRBV11-2 to TRBJ2-7, with D perhaps matching TRBD2 (6 bases). Trimming took 1 base from V and 7 from J, leaving 11 bases between them. The CDR3 totals 13 residues. Germline lookup yields CDR1 SGHAT and CDR2 FQNNGV. CDR3 nucleotide sequence: TGTGCCAGCAGCTTAGGAGGTCTAGCGGAGCAGTACTTC. Residues: CASSLGGLAEQYF.

The chain joins TRBV7-9 to TRBJ1-2; D remains ambiguous. V was pared by 5 bases and J by 6 bases, with 10 bases between. This CDR3 has 12 residues. Germline CDR1 SEHNR, CDR2 FQNEAQ (reference sequence). CDR3: CASSPTSHGYTF. The CDR3 bases are TGTGCCAGCAGCCCAACATCCCATGGCTACACCTTC.